The 16 T cell receptor beta chains below come from one sample, sequenced in a study of memory CD4+ T cells and cytomegalovirus serostatus (dated 2019 in TCRdb). Single viable CD3+CD4+CD8-CD45RO+ cells were sorted as memory CD4+ T cells on a FACSAria II. Receptors were amplified or captured by the immunoSEQ multiplex PCR assay. Imported from immuneACCESS, the table was reduced by TCRdb to in-frame sequences with V and J called. These copies leave out some clones; in studies compared against another copy, an unresolved V gene accounts for under half, and the cause of the remainder is not known. The sample table holds some 46,000 clones, of which 60% to 85% were seen once. About 0.6% of the sample goes to the ten largest clones. The source material was memory CD4+ T cells from blood. These receptors were collected from an adult in good health and CMV-seronegative.

The V gene is TRBV4-3, the J gene TRBJ1-1; tentative D call: TRBD1 (5 bases). This CDR3 is built from 14 residues. Germline loops: CDR1 LGHNA, CDR2 YSLEER. Trimming stripped 1 base from V and 5 bases from J, with 11 bases between. The CDR3, as DNA: TGCGCCAGCAGCCAAGGGTCAGGGAGGACTGAAGCTTTCTTT. It yields the protein CASSQGSGRTEAFF.

In its sample, this clone was seen a few times. The rearrangement links TRBV18 to TRBJ1-3; D is undetermined. Trimming stripped 2 bases from V and 5 bases from J, with 10 bases between. The CDR3 runs to 14 residues. Germline CDR1 is KGHSH and CDR2 is LQKENI. CDR3: CASSPGENRNTIYF. In DNA, the CDR3 is TGTGCCAGCTCACCAGGAGAAAATCGAAACACCATATATTTT.

This chain uses TRBV5-4 with TRBJ1-2; 7 nucleotides agree with TRBD1. This CDR3 comprises 12 residues. Unmatched junction bases numbered 9, after V lost 4 bases and J lost 12 bases. Germline-derived CDR1 and CDR2 are SGHNT and YYREEE (reference sequence). CDR3 sequence reads: CASSVRQGVNTF. The CDR3 DNA sequence: TGTGCCAGCAGCGTACGACAGGGTGTCAACACCTTC. The full variable domain, in which reference TRBV5-4 and TRBJ1-2 provide the parts outside the CDR3, is ETGVTQSPTHLIKTRGQQVTLRCSSQSGHNTVSWYQQALGQGPQFIFQYYREEENGRGNFPPRFSGLQFPNYSSELNVNALELDDSALYLCASSVRQGVNTFGSGTRLTVV.

This chain links TRBV18 with TRBJ2-3, with D possibly TRBD2 on 5 matching bases. CDR1 is KGHSH, CDR2 LQKENI, per germline. Trimming left V 6 bases short and J 2 bases short, with 9 bases between. This CDR3 region has 13 residues. The CDR3: CASSPDFTDTQYF. CDR3 bases: TGTGCCAGCTCCCCGGACTTCACAGATACGCAGTATTTT.

The chain uses TRBV20-1 and TRBJ2-1, with no clear D. CDR1 is DFQATT and CDR2 is SNEGSKA in the germline V gene (reference sequence). Trimming stripped 1 base from V and 7 bases from J, with 5 bases between. There are 11 residues in the CDR3. CDR3 region: CSARARNEQFF. The CDR3, as DNA: TGCAGTGCTAGAGCTAGGAATGAGCAGTTCTTC.

The chain joins TRBV7-2 to TRBJ1-2; TRBD1 matches 9 bases. The germline V gene has CDR1 SGHTA and CDR2 FQGNSA. The CDR3 runs 14 residues. The ends lost 5 bases at V and 6 bases at J; junction bases unmatched: 7. The DNA for the CDR3 is TGTGCCAGCAGCCGGAACCGGGACAGGGATGGCTACACCTTC. It is translated as CASSRNRDRDGYTF.

In this sample, this clone turned up once. J is TRBJ2-7 and V is TRBV10-1, with TRBD1 as a possible D gene (8 bases). The CDR3 runs to 13 residues. From germline, CDR1 is WNHNN and CDR2 SYGVQD (reference sequence). The V end lost 7 bases, the J end lost 3 bases, and 13 bases lay between the germline ends. The CDR3 sequence is CASTTGEGYEQYF. CDR3 nucleotide sequence: TGCGCCAGCACGACAGGGGAGGGCTACGAGCAGTACTTC.

This sequence joins TRBV6-1 and TRBJ2-3; 11 bases match TRBD2. With V trimmed by 4 bases and J by 2 bases, 5 bases remained unmatched. This CDR3 spans 16 amino acids. Germline V gives CDR1 MNHNS, CDR2 SASEGT. The CDR3 sequence is CASSVASGGITDTQYF. CDR3 nucleotide sequence: TGTGCCAGCAGTGTCGCTAGCGGGGGGATCACAGATACGCAGTATTTT.

This rearrangement joins TRBV6-1 to TRBJ1-4, with D perhaps matching TRBD1 (5 bases). From germline, CDR1 is MNHNS and CDR2 SASEGT. V lost 8 bases and J lost 1, with 11 bases in between. CDR3 size: 14 residues. As DNA, the CDR3 is TGTGCCAGCCTCGACAGTAAAACTAATGAAAAACTGTTTTTT. It codes for CASLDSKTNEKLFF.

The chain links TRBV7-2 to TRBJ2-7; 7 bases align to TRBD1. The length of the CDR3 is 14 residues. Germline CDR1 SGHTA, CDR2 FQGNSA. J was trimmed by 2 bases and V by 1 base; bases with no gene match: 2. This CDR3 is CASSLGGTAYEQYF. The CDR3 DNA reads as TGTGCCAGCAGCTTAGGGGGGACAGCCTACGAGCAGTACTTC.

V and J are TRBV19 and TRBJ2-5; 14 nucleotides align to TRBD2. J lost 5 bases, V lost 5 bases, and 7 bases had no gene match. The CDR3 extends over 16 amino acids. The germline gives CDR1 LNHDA, CDR2 SQIVND (reference sequence). CDR3 in amino acids: CASSPGLAGGRETQYF. DNA of the CDR3: TGTGCCAGTAGTCCCGGACTAGCGGGGGGCCGGGAGACCCAGTACTTC.

This chain uses TRBV7-3 with TRBJ1-1; a weak D match, TRBD1 (5 bases). CDR3 length: 19 residues. Deletions cut 0 bases from V and 5 bases from J, with 25 bases between. The germline CDR1 and CDR2 sequences are SGHTA and FQGTGA. The CDR3 bases are TGTGCCAGCAGCTTAACGTTTCAGGGACGCGGGACGAAGGGGACTGAAGCTTTCTTT. Protein sequence: CASSLTFQGRGTKGTEAFF. Together with reference TRBV7-3 and TRBJ1-1, the CDR3 gives the full variable domain: GAGVSQTPSNKVTEKGKYVELRCDPISGHTALYWYRQSLGQGPEFLIYFQGTGAADDSGLPNDRFFAVRPEGSVSTLKIQRTERGDSAVYLCASSLTFQGRGTKGTEAFFGQGTRLTVV.

This clone showed up just a few times. V gene TRBV5-6 combines with J gene TRBJ2-7; 15 bases are a match to TRBD2. There are 16 residues in the CDR3. V lost 0 bases, J lost 2 bases, and 0 bases stayed unmatched. Per germline, CDR1 SGHDT and CDR2 YYEEEE. This CDR3 reads CASSLGTSGGAYEQYF. The CDR3 DNA is TGTGCCAGCAGCTTGGGGACTAGCGGGGGGGCCTACGAGCAGTACTTC. The full variable domain, rest sourced from reference TRBV5-6 and TRBJ2-7, is DAGVTQSPTHLIKTRGQQVTLRCSPKSGHDTVSWYQQALGQGPQFIFQYYEEEERQRGNFPDRFSGHQFPNYSSELNVNALLLGDSALYLCASSLGTSGGAYEQYFGPGTRLTVT.

This chain joins TRBV4-3 and TRBJ2-3; 8 bases align to TRBD1. The CDR3 runs to 19 residues. Germline V lookup: CDR1 LGHNA, CDR2 YSLEER. Trimming removed 0 bases from V and 2 bases from J; junction bases left unmatched: 13. The CDR3 DNA reads as TGCGCCAGCAGCCAAGATCTGCGGAGAGACAGGGGCCTCACAGATACGCAGTATTTT. Protein product: CASSQDLRRDRGLTDTQYF.

This chain uses TRBV11-2 with TRBJ1-3; unclear D gene. Germline assignment: CDR1 SGHAT and CDR2 FQNNGV. V lost 6 bases and J lost 0, with 12 bases in between. The CDR3 is made up of 15 amino acids. CDR3 residues: CASRMGWSSGNTIYF. CDR3 DNA: TGTGCCAGCAGAATGGGGTGGAGCTCTGGAAACACCATATATTTT.

V gene TRBV28 combines with J gene TRBJ2-5, with 10 positions matching TRBD2. The trim removed 3 bases at V and 5 bases at J, leaving 6 bases unmatched. Germline CDR1 reads MDHEN; CDR2 reads SYDVKM. This CDR3 is 15 amino acids long. The CDR3 nucleotides read TGTGCCAGCAGTTTGAAGCGGGGGGGCCGGGAGACCCAGTACTTC. Translating gives CASSLKRGGRETQYF. The variable domain in full, with the rest retrieved from reference TRBV28 and TRBJ2-5, is DVKVTQSSRYLVKRTGEKVFLECVQDMDHENMFWYRQDPGLGLRLIYFSYDVKMKEKGDIPEGYSVSREKKERFSLILESASTNQTSMYLCASSLKRGGRETQYFGPGTRLLVL.